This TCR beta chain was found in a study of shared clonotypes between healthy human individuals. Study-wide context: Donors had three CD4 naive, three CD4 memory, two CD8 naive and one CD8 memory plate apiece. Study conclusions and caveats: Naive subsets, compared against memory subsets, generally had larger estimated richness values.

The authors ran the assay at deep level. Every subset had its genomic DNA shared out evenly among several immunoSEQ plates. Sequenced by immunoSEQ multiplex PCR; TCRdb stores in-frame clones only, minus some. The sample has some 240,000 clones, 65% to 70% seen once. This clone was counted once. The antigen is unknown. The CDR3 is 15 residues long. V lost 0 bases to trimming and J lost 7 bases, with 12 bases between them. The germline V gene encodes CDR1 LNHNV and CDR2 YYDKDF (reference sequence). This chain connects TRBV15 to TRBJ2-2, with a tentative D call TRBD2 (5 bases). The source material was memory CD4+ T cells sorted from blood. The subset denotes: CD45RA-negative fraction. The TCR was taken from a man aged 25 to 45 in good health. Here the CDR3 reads CATSRETAVGGELFF. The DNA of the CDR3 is TGTGCCACCAGCAGAGAAACAGCGGTCGGCGGGGAGCTGTTTTTT.